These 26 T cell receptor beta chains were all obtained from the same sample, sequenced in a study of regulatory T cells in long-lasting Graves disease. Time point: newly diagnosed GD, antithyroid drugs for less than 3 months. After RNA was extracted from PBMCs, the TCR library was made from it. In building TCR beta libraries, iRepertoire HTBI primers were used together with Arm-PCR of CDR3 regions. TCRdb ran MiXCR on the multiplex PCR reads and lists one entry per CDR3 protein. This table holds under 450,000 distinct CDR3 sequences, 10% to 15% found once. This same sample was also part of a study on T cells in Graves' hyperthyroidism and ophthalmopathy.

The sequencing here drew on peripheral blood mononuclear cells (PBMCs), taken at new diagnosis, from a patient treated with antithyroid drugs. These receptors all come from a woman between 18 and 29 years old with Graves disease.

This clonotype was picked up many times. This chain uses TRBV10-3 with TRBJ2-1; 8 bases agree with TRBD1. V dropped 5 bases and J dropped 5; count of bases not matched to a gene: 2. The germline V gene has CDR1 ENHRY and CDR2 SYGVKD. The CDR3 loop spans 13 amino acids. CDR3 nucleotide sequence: TGTGCCATCAGTACAGGGGGAAACAATGAGCAGTTCTTC. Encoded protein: CAISTGGNNEQFF.

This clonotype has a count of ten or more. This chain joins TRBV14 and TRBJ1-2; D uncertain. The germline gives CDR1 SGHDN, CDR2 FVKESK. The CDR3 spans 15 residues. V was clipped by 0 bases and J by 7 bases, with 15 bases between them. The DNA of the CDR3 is TGTGCCAGCAGCCAAGATGGCCGGTTGTTATTTGGCTACACCTTC. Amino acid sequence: CASSQDGRLLFGYTF.

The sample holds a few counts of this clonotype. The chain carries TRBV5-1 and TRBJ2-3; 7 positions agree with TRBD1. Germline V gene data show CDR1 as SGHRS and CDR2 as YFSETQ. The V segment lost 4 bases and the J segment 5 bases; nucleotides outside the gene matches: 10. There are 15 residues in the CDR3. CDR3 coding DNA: TGCGCCAGCAGCCCAGGGACAGCTGGAGGAGATACGCAGTATTTT. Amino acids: CASSPGTAGGDTQYF.

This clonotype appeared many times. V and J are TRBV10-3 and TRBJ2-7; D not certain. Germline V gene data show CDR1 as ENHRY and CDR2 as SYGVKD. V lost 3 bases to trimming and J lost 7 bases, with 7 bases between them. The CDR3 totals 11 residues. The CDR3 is CAISDLEEQYV. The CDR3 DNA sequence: TGTGCCATCAGTGATTTGGAAGAGCAGTACGTC.

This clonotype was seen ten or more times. DNA of the CDR3: TGTGCCAGCAGTTACTCGAGGCCCGGGATAGACGAGCAGTACGTC. Its protein is CASSYSRPGIDEQYV. The rearrangement joins TRBV6-5 to TRBJ2-7; weak D call: TRBD2 (5 bases). Germline V lookup: CDR1 MNHEY, CDR2 SVGAGI. The V end lost 0 bases, the J end lost 5 bases, and 14 bases lay between the germline ends. This CDR3 contains 15 residues.

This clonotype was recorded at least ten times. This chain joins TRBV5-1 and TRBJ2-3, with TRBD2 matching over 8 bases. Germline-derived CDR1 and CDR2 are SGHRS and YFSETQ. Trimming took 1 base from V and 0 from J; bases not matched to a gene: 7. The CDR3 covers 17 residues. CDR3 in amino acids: CASSLMPGRASTDTQYF. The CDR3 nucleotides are TGCGCCAGCAGCTTGATGCCCGGGAGGGCTAGCACAGATACGCAGTATTTT. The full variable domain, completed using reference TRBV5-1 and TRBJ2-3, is KAGVTQTPRYLIKTRGQQVTLSCSPISGHRSVSWYQQTPGQGLQFLFEYFSETQRNKGNFPGRFSGRQFSNSRSEMNVSTLELGDSALYLCASSLMPGRASTDTQYFGPGTRLTVL.

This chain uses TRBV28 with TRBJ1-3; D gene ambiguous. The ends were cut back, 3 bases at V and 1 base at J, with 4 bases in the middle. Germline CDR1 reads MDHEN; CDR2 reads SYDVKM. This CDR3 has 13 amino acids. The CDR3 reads CASSFGSGNTIYF. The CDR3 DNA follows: TGTGCCAGCAGTTTCGGGTCTGGAAACACCATATATTTT.

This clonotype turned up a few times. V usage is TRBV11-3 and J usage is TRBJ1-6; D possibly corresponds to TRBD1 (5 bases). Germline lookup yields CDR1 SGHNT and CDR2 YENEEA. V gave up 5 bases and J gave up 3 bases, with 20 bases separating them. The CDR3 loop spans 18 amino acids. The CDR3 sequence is CASSPRESHTYYNSPLHF. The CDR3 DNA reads TGTGCCAGCAGCCCCAGGGAGTCCCATACTTACTATAATTCACCCCTCCACTTT.

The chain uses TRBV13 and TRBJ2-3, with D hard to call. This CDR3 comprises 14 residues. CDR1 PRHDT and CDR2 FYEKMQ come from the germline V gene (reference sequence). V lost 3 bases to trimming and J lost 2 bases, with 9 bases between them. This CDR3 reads CASSFPRATDTQYF. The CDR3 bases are TGTGCCAGCAGCTTCCCTAGGGCCACAGATACGCAGTATTTT.

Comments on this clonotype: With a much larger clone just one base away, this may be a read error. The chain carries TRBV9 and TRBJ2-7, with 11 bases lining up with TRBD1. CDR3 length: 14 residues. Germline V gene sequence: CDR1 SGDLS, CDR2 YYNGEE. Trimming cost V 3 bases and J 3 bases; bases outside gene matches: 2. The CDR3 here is CASSAGTGGYEQYF. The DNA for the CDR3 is TGTGCCAGCAGCGCCGGGACAGGGGGCTACGAGCAGTACTTC.

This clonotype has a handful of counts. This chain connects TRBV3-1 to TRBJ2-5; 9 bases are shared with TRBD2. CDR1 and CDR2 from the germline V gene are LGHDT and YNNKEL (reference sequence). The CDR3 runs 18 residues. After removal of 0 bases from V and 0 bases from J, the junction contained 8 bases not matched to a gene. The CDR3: CASSQDIAGASYQETQYF. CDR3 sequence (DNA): TGTGCCAGCAGCCAAGATATAGCGGGGGCGTCGTACCAAGAGACCCAGTACTTC.

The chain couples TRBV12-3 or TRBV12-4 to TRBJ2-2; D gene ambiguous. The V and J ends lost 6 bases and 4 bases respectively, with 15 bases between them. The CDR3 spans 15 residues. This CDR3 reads CASSGRQDRTGELFF. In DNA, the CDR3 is TGTGCCAGCAGCGGTCGGCAGGACCGCACCGGGGAGCTGTTTTTT.

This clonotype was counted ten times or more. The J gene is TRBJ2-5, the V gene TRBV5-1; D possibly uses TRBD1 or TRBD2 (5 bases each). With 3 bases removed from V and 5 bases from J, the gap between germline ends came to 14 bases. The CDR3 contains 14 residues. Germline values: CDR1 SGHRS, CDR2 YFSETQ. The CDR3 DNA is TGCGCCAGCAGCTCAGCCGGGACGCGGGAGACCCAGTACTTC. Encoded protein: CASSSAGTRETQYF.

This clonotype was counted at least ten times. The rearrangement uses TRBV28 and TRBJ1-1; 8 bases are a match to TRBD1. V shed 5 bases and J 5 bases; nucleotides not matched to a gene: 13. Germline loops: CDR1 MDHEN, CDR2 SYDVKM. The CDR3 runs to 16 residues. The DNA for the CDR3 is TGTGCCAGCAGTCGGGAAACAGGGGGGGGTTTAACTGAAGCTTTCTTT. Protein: CASSRETGGGLTEAFF.

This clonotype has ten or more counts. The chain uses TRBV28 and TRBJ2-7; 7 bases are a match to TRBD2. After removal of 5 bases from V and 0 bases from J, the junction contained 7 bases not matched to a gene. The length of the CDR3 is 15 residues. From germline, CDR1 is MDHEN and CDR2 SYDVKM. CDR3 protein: CASSPGGRASYEQYF. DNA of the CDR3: TGTGCCAGCAGTCCGGGAGGAAGGGCCTCCTACGAGCAGTACTTC.

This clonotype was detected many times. As DNA, the CDR3 is TGTGCCAGCAGCTTAGCGCAACTAGCGGGGGGGCCCGGCCTCAGGGAGCAGTTCTTC. Its protein is CASSLAQLAGGPGLREQFF. V is TRBV11-1 and J is TRBJ2-1; the match to TRBD2 covers 13 bases. This CDR3 region has 19 residues. In germline, CDR1 is SGHAT, CDR2 FQDESV (reference sequence). The ends lost 0 bases at V and 10 bases at J; junction bases unmatched: 15.

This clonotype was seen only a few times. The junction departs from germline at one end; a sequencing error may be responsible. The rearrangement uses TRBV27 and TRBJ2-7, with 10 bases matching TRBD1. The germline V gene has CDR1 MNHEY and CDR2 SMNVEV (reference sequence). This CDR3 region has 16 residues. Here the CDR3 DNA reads TGCGCCAGCAGTCCCGGACAGGGGGAGTACTCCTACGAGCAGTACTTC. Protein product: CASSPGQGEYSYEQYF.

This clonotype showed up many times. This CDR3 reads CATSEGPDRGPYYGYTF. CDR3 DNA: TGTGCCACCAGTGAGGGACCCGACAGGGGACCCTACTATGGCTACACCTTC. The V and J genes are TRBV24-1 and TRBJ1-2; 8 bases agree with TRBD1. The CDR3 totals 17 residues. Germline assignment: CDR1 KGHDR and CDR2 SFDVKD. The V gene end was trimmed by 4 bases and the J gene end by 3 bases; junction bases not matched to a gene: 12.

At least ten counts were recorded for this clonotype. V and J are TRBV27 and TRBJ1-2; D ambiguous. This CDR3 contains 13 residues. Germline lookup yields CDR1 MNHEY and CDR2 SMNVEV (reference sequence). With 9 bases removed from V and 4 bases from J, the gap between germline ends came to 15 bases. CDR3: CARSGSHIYGYTF. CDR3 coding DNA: TGTGCCAGGTCAGGCAGTCACATCTATGGCTACACCTTC.

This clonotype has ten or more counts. CDR3 amino acids: CASKAGSSYNEQFF. The DNA of the CDR3 is TGTGCCAGCAAGGCGGGGAGCTCCTACAATGAGCAGTTCTTC. The rearrangement joins TRBV7-2 to TRBJ2-1; tentatively, D is TRBD2 (6 bases). V lost 7 bases and J lost 0, with 10 bases in between. This CDR3 contains 14 residues. Germline V gene sequence: CDR1 SGHTA, CDR2 FQGNSA. Filled out from reference TRBV7-2 and TRBJ2-1, the complete variable domain reads GAGVSQSPSNKVTEKGKDVELRCDPISGHTALYWYRQSLGQGLEFLIYFQGNSAPDKSGLPSDRFSAERTGGSVSTLTIQRTQQEDSAVYLCASKAGSSYNEQFFGPGTRLTVL.

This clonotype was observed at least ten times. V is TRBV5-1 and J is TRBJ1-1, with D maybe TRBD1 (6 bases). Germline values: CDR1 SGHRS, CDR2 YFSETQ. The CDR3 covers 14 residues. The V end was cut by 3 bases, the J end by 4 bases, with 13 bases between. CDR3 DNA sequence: TGCGCCAGCAGCTCTAAACAGGGTCTCACTGAAGCTTTCTTT. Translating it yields CASSSKQGLTEAFF.

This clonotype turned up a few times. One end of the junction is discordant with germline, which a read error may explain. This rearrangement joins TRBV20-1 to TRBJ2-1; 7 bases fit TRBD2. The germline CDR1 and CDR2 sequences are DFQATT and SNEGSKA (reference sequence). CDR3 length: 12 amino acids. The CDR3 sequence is CSAHRAGNERFF. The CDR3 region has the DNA TGCAGTGCCCATCGAGCGGGAAATGAGCGGTTCTTC.

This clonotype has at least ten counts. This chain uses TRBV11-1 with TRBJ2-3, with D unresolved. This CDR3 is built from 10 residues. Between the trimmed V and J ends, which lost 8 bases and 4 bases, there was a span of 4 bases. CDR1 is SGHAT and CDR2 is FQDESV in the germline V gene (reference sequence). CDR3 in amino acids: CASGSDTQYF. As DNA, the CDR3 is TGTGCCAGCGGATCAGATACGCAGTATTTT.

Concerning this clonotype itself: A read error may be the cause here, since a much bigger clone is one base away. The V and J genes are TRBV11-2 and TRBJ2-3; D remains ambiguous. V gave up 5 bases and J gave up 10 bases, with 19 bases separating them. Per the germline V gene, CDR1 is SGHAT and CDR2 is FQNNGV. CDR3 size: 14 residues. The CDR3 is CASSPPWATDAQYF. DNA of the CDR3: TGTGCCAGCAGCCCACCTTGGGCTACGGATGCGCAGTATTTT.

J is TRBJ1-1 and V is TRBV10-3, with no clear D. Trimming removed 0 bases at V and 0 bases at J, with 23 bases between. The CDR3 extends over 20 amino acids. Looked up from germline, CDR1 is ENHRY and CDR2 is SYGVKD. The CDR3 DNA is TGTGCCATCAGTGAGTCGATTTTTCAAAAGACGCGGCTAATGAACACTGAAGCTTTCTTT. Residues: CAISESIFQKTRLMNTEAFF.

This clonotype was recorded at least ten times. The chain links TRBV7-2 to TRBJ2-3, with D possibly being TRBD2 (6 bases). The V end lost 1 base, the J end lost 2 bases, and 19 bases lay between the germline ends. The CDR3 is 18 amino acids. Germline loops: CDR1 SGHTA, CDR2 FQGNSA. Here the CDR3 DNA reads TGTGCCAGCAGCTTAGGGGGAGGAACTACCCTCTTCACAGATACGCAGTATTTT. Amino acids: CASSLGGGTTLFTDTQYF.